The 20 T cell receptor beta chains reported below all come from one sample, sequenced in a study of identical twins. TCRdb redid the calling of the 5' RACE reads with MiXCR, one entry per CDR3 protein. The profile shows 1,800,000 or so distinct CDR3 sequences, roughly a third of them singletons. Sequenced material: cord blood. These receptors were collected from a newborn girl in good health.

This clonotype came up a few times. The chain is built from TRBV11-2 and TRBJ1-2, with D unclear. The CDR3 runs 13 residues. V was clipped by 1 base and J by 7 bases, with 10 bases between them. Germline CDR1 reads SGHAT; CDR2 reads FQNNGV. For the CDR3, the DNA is TGTGCCAGCAGCTTAGTGGGGAGGGCTGGCTACACCTTC. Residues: CASSLVGRAGYTF.

The CDR3 sequence is CASRPVGTVANEQFF. The CDR3 DNA follows: TGTGCCAGCAGACCGGTAGGCACCGTGGCCAATGAGCAGTTCTTC. The gene calls are TRBV7-2 and TRBJ2-1, with D hard to call. The germline V gene has CDR1 SGHTA and CDR2 FQGNSA. The CDR3 is 15 residues long. V was cut by 6 bases and J by 6 bases, with 18 bases left in between.

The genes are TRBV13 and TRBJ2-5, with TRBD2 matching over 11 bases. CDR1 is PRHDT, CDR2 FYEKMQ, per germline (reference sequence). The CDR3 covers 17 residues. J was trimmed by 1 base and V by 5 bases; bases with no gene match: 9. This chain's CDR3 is CASSLSGGALTQETQYF. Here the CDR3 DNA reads TGTGCCAGCAGCCTTAGCGGGGGGGCCCTCACCCAAGAGACCCAGTACTTC.

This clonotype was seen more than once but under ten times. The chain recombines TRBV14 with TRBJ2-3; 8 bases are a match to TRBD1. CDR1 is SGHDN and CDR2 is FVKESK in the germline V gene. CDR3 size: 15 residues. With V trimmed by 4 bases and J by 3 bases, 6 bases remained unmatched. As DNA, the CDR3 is TGTGCCAGCAGCCCCGGACAGGGATTTACAGATACGCAGTATTTT. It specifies CASSPGQGFTDTQYF.

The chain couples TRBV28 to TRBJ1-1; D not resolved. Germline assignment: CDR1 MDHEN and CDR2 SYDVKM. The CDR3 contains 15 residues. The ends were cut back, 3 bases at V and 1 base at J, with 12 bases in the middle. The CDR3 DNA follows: TGTGCCAGCAGTTTTTTGGGTGCTCCGAACACTGAAGCTTTCTTT. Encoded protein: CASSFLGAPNTEAFF.

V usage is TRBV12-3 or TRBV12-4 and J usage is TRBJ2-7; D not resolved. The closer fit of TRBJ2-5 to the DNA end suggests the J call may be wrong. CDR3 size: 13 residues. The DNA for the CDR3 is TGTGCCAGCAGTTTTAGTCACGGGGAGACCCAGTACTTC. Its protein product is CASSFSHGETQYF.

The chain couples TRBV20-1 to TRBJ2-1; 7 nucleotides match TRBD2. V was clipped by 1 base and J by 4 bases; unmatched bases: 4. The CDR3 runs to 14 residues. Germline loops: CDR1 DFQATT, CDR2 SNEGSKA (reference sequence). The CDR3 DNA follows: TGCAGTGCTAGAGTGGGCGGGGGATACAATGAGCAGTTCTTC. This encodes CSARVGGGYNEQFF.

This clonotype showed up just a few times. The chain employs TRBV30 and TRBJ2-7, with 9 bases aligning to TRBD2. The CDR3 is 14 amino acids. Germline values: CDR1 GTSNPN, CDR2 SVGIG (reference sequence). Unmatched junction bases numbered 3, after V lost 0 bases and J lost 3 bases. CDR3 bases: TGTGCCTGGAGTGTTGGTAGCGGGAGCTACGAGCAGTACTTC. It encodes CAWSVGSGSYEQYF. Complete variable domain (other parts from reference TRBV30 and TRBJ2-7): SQTIHQWPATLVQPVGSPLSLECTVEGTSNPNLYWYRQAAGRGLQLLFYSVGIGQISSEVPQNLSASRPQDRQFILSSKKLLLSDSGFYLCAWSVGSGSYEQYFGPGTRLTVT.

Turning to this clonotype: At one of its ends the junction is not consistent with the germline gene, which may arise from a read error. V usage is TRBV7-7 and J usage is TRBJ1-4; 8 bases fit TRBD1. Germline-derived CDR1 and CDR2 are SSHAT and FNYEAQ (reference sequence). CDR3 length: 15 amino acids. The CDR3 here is CASSLGVRQGEKLFF. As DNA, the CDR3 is TGTGCTAGCAGCTTAGGGGTTCGACAGGGGGAAAAACTGTTTTTT.

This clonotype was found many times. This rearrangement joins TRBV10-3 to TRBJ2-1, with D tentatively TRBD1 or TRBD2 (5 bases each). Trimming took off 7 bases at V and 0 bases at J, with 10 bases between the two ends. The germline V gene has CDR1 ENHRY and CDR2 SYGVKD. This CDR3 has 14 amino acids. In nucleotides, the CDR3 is TGTGCCATCACCGCAGGGAGCTCCTACAATGAGCAGTTCTTC. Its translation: CAITAGSSYNEQFF.

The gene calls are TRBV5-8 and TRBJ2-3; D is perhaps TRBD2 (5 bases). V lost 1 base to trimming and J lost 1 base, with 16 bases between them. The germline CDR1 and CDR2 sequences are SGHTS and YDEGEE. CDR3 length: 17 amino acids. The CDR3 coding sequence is TGTGCCAGCAGCTTGACCCCACTAGGAGAGGGCACAGATACGCAGTATTTT. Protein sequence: CASSLTPLGEGTDTQYF.

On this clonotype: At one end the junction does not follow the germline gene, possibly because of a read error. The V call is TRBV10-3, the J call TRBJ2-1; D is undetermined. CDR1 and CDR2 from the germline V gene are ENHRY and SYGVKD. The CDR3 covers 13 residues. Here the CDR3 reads CAISAGYWDEQFF. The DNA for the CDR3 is TGTGCCATAAGTGCCGGGTATTGGGATGAGCAGTTCTTC.

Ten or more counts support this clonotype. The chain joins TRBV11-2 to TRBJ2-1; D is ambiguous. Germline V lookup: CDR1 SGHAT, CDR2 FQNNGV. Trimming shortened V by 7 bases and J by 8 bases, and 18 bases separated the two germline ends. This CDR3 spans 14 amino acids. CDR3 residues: CASMELKGVYEQFF. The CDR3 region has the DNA TGTGCCAGCATGGAACTAAAGGGTGTCTATGAGCAGTTCTTC. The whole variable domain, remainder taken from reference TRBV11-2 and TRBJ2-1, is EAGVAQSPRYKIIEKRQSVAFWCNPISGHATLYWYQQILGQGPKLLIQFQNNGVVDDSQLPKDRFSAERLKGVDSTLKIQPAKLEDSAVYLCASMELKGVYEQFFGPGTRLTVL.

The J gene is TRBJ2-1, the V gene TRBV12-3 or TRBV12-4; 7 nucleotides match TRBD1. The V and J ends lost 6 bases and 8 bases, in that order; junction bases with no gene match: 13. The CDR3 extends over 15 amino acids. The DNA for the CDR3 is TGTGCCAGCAGCCCTGGGGCAGGGGGATGGGATGAGCAGTTCTTC. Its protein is CASSPGAGGWDEQFF.

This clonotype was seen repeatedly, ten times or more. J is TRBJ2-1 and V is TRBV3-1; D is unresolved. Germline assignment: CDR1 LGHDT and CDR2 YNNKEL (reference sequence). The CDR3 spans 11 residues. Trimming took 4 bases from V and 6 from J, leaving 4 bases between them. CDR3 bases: TGTGCCAGCAGCCGTTCCAATGAGCAGTTCTTC. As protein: CASSRSNEQFF.

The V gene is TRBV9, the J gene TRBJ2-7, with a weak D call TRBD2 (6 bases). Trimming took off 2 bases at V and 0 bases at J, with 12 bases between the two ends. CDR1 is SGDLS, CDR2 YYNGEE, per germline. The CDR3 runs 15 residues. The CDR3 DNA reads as TGTGCCAGCAGCGTGGGGACGGACTACTCCTACGAGCAGTACTTC. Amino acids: CASSVGTDYSYEQYF.

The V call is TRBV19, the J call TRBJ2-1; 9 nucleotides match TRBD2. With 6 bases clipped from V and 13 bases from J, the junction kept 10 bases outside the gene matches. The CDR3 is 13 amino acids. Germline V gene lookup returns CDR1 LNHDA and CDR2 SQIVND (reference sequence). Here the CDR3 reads CASSDRLAGTQFF. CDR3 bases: TGTGCCAGTAGCGATCGGCTAGCGGGGACACAGTTCTTC.

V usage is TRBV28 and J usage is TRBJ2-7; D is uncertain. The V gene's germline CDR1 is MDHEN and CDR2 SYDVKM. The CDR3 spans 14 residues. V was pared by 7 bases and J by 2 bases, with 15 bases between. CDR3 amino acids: CASTDGPSTYEQYF. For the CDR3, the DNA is TGTGCCAGCACCGATGGGCCCAGCACCTACGAGCAGTACTTC.

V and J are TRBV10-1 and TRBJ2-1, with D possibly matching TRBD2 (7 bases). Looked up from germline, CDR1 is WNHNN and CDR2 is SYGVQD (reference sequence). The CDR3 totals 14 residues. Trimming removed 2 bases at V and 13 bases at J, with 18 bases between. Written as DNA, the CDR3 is TGCGCCAGCAGTGAGGGACTAGGGGGAGAGACCCAGTTCTTC. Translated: CASSEGLGGETQFF.

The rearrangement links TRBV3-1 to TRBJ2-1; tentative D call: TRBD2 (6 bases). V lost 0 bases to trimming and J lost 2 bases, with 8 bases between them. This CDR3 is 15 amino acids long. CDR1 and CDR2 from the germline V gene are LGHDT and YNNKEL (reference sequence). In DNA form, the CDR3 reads TGTGCCAGCAGCCAAGATCCTAGCGCCTACAATGAGCAGTTCTTC. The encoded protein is CASSQDPSAYNEQFF.